The 26 T cell receptor beta chains below come from one sample, sequenced in a study of blood T cell repertoires in COVID-19. The data were produced by immunoSEQ multiplex PCR, yet TCRdb's version contains in-frame clones alone and is incomplete. This table has 400,000 or so clones, roughly 90% appearing once. Sequenced input: PBMCs or T cells enriched from blood (not recorded which). These receptor sequences come from a middle-aged woman with acute COVID-19.

The chain's CDR3 is CAWGQGKLYEQYF. CDR3 DNA sequence: TGTGCCTGGGGACAGGGAAAACTATACGAGCAGTACTTC. This sequence joins TRBV30 and TRBJ2-7, with 8 bases lining up with TRBD1. V lost 5 bases, J lost 4 bases, and 7 bases stayed unmatched. This CDR3 spans 13 amino acids. CDR1 and CDR2 from the germline V gene are GTSNPN and SVGIG (reference sequence).

The chain carries TRBV7-9 and TRBJ1-3; 7 bases align to TRBD1. The germline gives CDR1 SEHNR, CDR2 FQNEAQ (reference sequence). With 4 bases clipped from V and 2 bases from J, the junction kept 8 bases outside the gene matches. The CDR3 consists of 16 residues. CDR3 coding DNA: TGTGCCAGCAGCTCCGACAGGGTCGAAGCTGGAAACACCATATATTTT. Its protein is CASSSDRVEAGNTIYF.

The rearrangement joins TRBV18 to TRBJ1-1; D gene uncertain. Trimming removed 0 bases from V and 7 bases from J, with 6 bases in between. Germline V gene data show CDR1 as KGHSH and CDR2 as LQKENI. The CDR3 extends over 12 amino acids. The CDR3 DNA is TGTGCCAGCTCACCACCCAGTAATGAAGCTTTCTTT. This codes for CASSPPSNEAFF.

The chain joins TRBV30 to TRBJ1-5; no clear D gene. This CDR3 contains 13 residues. Germline-derived CDR1 and CDR2 are GTSNPN and SVGIG (reference sequence). Trimming left V 2 bases short and J 5 bases short, with 10 bases between. The CDR3 DNA follows: TGTGCCTGGAGTAACTTCCTGGATCAGCCCCAGCATTTT. It is translated as CAWSNFLDQPQHF.

V usage is TRBV5-6 and J usage is TRBJ1-2; maybe TRBD1 (5 bases). Germline V gene data show CDR1 as SGHDT and CDR2 as YYEEEE. V lost 0 bases, J lost 8 bases, and 11 bases lay in between. This CDR3 is 13 amino acids long. The CDR3 nucleotides are TGTGCCAGCAGCTTGGCAGGGTCTCAGGGCTACACCTTC. This codes for CASSLAGSQGYTF.

The V call is TRBV19, the J call TRBJ1-2; D is perhaps TRBD1 (6 bases). Trimming took off 5 bases at V and 3 bases at J, with 13 bases between the two ends. This CDR3 spans 14 amino acids. Per germline, CDR1 LNHDA and CDR2 SQIVND (reference sequence). The CDR3 nucleotides are TGTGCCAGTAGTGACCAGGGGACGCACTATGGCTACACCTTC. Protein: CASSDQGTHYGYTF.

The rearrangement links TRBV7-9 to TRBJ2-7; maybe TRBD1 (6 bases). This CDR3 comprises 13 residues. In germline, CDR1 is SEHNR, CDR2 FQNEAQ (reference sequence). The ends were cut back, 6 bases at V and 3 bases at J, with 12 bases in the middle. CDR3 residues: CASRREDSYEQYF. The CDR3 region has the DNA TGTGCCAGCAGGCGAGAGGACAGCTACGAGCAGTACTTC.

This chain links TRBV7-8 with TRBJ1-2; D is perhaps TRBD1 (6 bases). CDR1 is SGHVS, CDR2 FQNEAQ, per germline. This CDR3 spans 15 amino acids. Between the trimmed V and J ends, which lost 1 base and 0 bases, there was a span of 9 bases. The CDR3 bases are TGTGCCAGCAGCTTAGGGGGGGGCGCTAACTATGGCTACACCTTC. It codes for CASSLGGGANYGYTF.

This chain links TRBV5-5 with TRBJ1-4; 7 positions match TRBD1. With 4 bases clipped from V and 8 bases from J, the junction kept 11 bases outside the gene matches. Germline CDR1 and CDR2: SGHKS and YYEKEE (reference sequence). The CDR3 is 15 amino acids. In DNA, the CDR3 is TGTGCCAGCAGCGACCAGGGGGTAGTTGGCGAAAAACTGTTTTTT. Protein product: CASSDQGVVGEKLFF.

In the case of this clone: The junction shows a germline mismatch at one end, possibly a read error. V and J are TRBV9 and TRBJ1-2; 10 bases agree with TRBD1. The CDR3 contains 17 residues. CDR1 is SGDLS, CDR2 YYNGEE, per germline. The CDR3 DNA reads TGTGCCAGCGGCGGGAGGAATAGGACAGGGGGAATCTATGGCTGCACCTTC. Translating gives CASGGRNRTGGIYGCTF.

This chain links TRBV6-5 with TRBJ2-7, with D possibly matching TRBD2 (6 bases). This CDR3 spans 14 amino acids. Germline-derived CDR1 and CDR2 are MNHEY and SVGAGI. V lost 10 bases and J 3 bases, leaving 19 bases between the germline ends. The CDR3 region has the DNA TGTGCCACGCGCCGGGGAGGATCCTTCTACGAGCAGTACTTC. Amino acids: CATRRGGSFYEQYF.

The V call is TRBV4-1, the J call TRBJ1-5; D might be TRBD1 (5 bases). V lost 4 bases and J 8 bases, leaving 15 bases between the germline ends. The CDR3 loop spans 14 amino acids. Germline V gene lookup returns CDR1 MGHRA and CDR2 YSYEKL. The CDR3 reads CASSLELGAKPQHF. DNA of the CDR3: TGCGCCAGCAGCCTGGAGCTAGGGGCTAAGCCCCAGCATTTT.

The chain uses TRBV12-3 or TRBV12-4 and TRBJ1-6, with 7 bases identical to TRBD1. The J segment lost 15 bases and the V segment lost 1 base, leaving 6 bases of the junction unmatched. This CDR3 spans 13 amino acids. CDR3 DNA: TGTGCCAGCAGTTTAGACAAGACAGGGTTCCTCCACTTT. This sequence encodes CASSLDKTGFLHF.

This clone came up a few times. The J gene is TRBJ2-5, the V gene TRBV12-3 or TRBV12-4; 7 bases fit TRBD2. The CDR3 runs 13 residues. Losses at the gene ends were 4 bases for V and 2 bases for J; bases not matched to a gene: 1. The CDR3 here is CASSWRGQETQYF. CDR3 DNA: TGTGCCAGCAGTTGGCGGGGGCAAGAGACCCAGTACTTC.

The chain has TRBV30 and TRBJ1-3, with TRBD1 as a possible D gene (6 bases). The germline gives CDR1 GTSNPN, CDR2 SVGIG (reference sequence). This CDR3 spans 12 amino acids. V gave up 8 bases and J gave up 4 bases, with 12 bases separating them. Written as DNA, the CDR3 is TGTGCCCGGGGGGGCGCCGGAAACACCATATATTTT. This encodes CARGGAGNTIYF.

This rearrangement joins TRBV3-1 (or the pseudogene TRBV3-2) to TRBJ2-7; TRBD2 aligns across 7 bases. CDR3 length equals 15 residues. V gave up 4 bases and J gave up 0 bases; unmatched junction bases: 6. Germline V gene data show CDR1 as LGHDT and CDR2 as YNNKEL (reference sequence). The CDR3 loop reads CASSPWGGSSYEQYF. The DNA of the CDR3 is TGTGCCAGCAGCCCGTGGGGGGGGAGCTCCTACGAGCAGTACTTC.

The chain recombines TRBV5-1 with TRBJ2-3; 10 bases agree with TRBD1. The CDR3 contains 16 residues. Trimming at V came to 0 bases and at J to 5 bases, leaving 6 bases not matched to a gene. CDR1 is SGHRS and CDR2 is YFSETQ in the germline V gene. The CDR3 reads CASSLALTGGEDTQYF. The CDR3 DNA reads as TGCGCCAGCAGCTTGGCCCTGACAGGGGGCGAAGATACGCAGTATTTT.

The genes are TRBV29-1 and TRBJ2-5, with 9 bases fitting TRBD1. Trimming took 6 bases from V and 1 from J; bases not matched to a gene: 6. This CDR3 comprises 14 residues. From germline, CDR1 is SQVTM and CDR2 ANQGSEA. This chain's CDR3 is CSVTADRGQETQYF. The CDR3 coding sequence is TGCAGCGTGACGGCGGACAGGGGCCAAGAGACCCAGTACTTC.

This clone was detected only once. V gene TRBV27 combines with J gene TRBJ2-7; 7 bases are a match to TRBD1. The CDR3 sequence is 17 residues long. The V and J ends lost 5 bases and 0 bases, in that order; junction bases with no gene match: 13. The germline gives CDR1 MNHEY, CDR2 SMNVEV (reference sequence). CDR3 DNA sequence: TGTGCCAGCAGTCGAACAAGCAAGGGACAGAGCTCCTACGAGCAGTACTTC. Translating gives CASSRTSKGQSSYEQYF.

This chain joins TRBV7-2 and TRBJ1-2; TRBD1 matches at 7 bases. CDR1 and CDR2 (germline): SGHTA, FQGNSA. The CDR3 has 14 residues. The trim removed 4 bases at V and 3 bases at J, leaving 5 bases unmatched. The CDR3 sequence is CASSSYRGHYGYTF. Here the CDR3 DNA reads TGTGCCAGCAGCTCCTACAGGGGCCACTATGGCTACACCTTC.

The chain is built from TRBV5-6 and TRBJ2-3; 9 nucleotides match TRBD2. Germline CDR1 SGHDT, CDR2 YYEEEE. The CDR3 runs 17 residues. The J segment lost 7 bases and the V segment lost 4 bases, leaving 16 bases of the junction unmatched. The CDR3, as DNA: TGTGCCAGCAGCCAACCGGTCGGCGGGGGGGCCCTGAATACGCAGTATTTT. It is translated as CASSQPVGGGALNTQYF. Variable domain in full (rest from reference TRBV5-6 and TRBJ2-3): DAGVTQSPTHLIKTRGQQVTLRCSPKSGHDTVSWYQQALGQGPQFIFQYYEEEERQRGNFPDRFSGHQFPNYSSELNVNALLLGDSALYLCASSQPVGGGALNTQYFGPGTRLTVL.

The CDR3 sequence: CASRTGDRGSQETQYF. Here the CDR3 DNA reads TGTGCCAGCAGAACAGGCGACAGGGGGAGTCAAGAGACCCAGTACTTC. This sequence joins TRBV7-9 and TRBJ2-5; 9 nucleotides match TRBD1. Germline loops: CDR1 SEHNR, CDR2 FQNEAQ (reference sequence). With V trimmed by 6 bases and J by 2 bases, 10 bases remained unmatched. This CDR3 has 16 residues.

This clone was observed once. The chain links TRBV15 to TRBJ2-7; TRBD2 matches 10 bases. The CDR3 sequence is 18 residues long. After removal of 1 base from V and 5 bases from J, the junction contained 14 bases not matched to a gene. CDR1 is LNHNV and CDR2 is YYDKDF in the germline V gene (reference sequence). CDR3 coding DNA: TGTGCCACCAGCAGAGCCAGAAGGGTTAGCGGGGGGACGGACGAGCAGTACTTC. It translates to CATSRARRVSGGTDEQYF.

This chain links TRBV10-1 with TRBJ1-2; 8 bases map to TRBD1. J gave up 6 bases and V 10 bases, and 7 bases lay outside the gene matches. The CDR3 sequence is 12 residues long. Per germline, CDR1 WNHNN and CDR2 SYGVQD (reference sequence). For the CDR3, the DNA is TGCGCCAAGTCCAGGGGGCTCAATGGCTACACCTTC. Translation: CAKSRGLNGYTF.

This chain links TRBV27 with TRBJ2-7; 8 bases align to TRBD1. The CDR3 is made up of 15 amino acids. Per germline, CDR1 MNHEY and CDR2 SMNVEV (reference sequence). The V segment lost 5 bases and the J segment 2 bases; nucleotides outside the gene matches: 8. CDR3 coding DNA: TGTGCCAGCAGTCCCCCACAGGGGGAGACCTACGAGCAGTACTTC. This gives the protein CASSPPQGETYEQYF.

The V gene is TRBV19, the J gene TRBJ2-2; TRBD1 aligns across 7 bases. V trimming: 6 bases; J trimming: 6 bases; junction bases outside the gene matches: 13. Per germline, CDR1 LNHDA and CDR2 SQIVND (reference sequence). The length of the CDR3 is 16 residues. The CDR3 protein is CASRNPGTVTAGELFF. The CDR3 DNA follows: TGTGCCAGTAGAAACCCCGGGACAGTGACAGCCGGGGAGCTGTTTTTT.